These 5 T cell receptor beta chains originate from one sample sequenced in a study of low-dose radiotherapy and immunotherapy resistance in tumors. Alpha- and beta-chain coverage of first-strand cDNA came from TRAV- and TRBV-specific primers. It was with a constant-region primer and a V-primer adapter that TCRs were amplified over approximately 20 PCR cycles. Each CDR3 protein gets one entry after TCRdb re-called the reads with MiXCR. The sample contains approximately 84,000 distinct CDR3 sequences, about a sixth of which appear only once. Time point defined: before trial treatment. Specimen: PBMCs, collected before treatment. The source is a male donor with prostate cancer.

This clonotype was found many times. The V gene is TRBV20-1, the J gene TRBJ2-5, with D unclear. With 8 bases removed from V and 3 bases from J, the gap between germline ends came to 16 bases. Germline V CDR1 and CDR2: DFQATT, SNEGSKA (reference sequence). CDR3 size: 13 residues. CDR3 loop: CSPLMVAKETQYF. The CDR3 nucleotides read TGCAGTCCCCTGATGGTGGCCAAAGAGACCCAGTACTTC.

Ten or more counts support this clonotype. The chain carries TRBV6-5 and TRBJ2-7; TRBD2 is a possible D gene (6 bases). This CDR3 has 13 residues. Looked up from germline, CDR1 is MNHEY and CDR2 is SVGAGI. Between the trimmed V and J ends, which lost 5 bases and 7 bases, there was a span of 15 bases. CDR3 loop: CASSRGAGEEQYF. The CDR3 DNA is TGTGCCAGCAGTCGCGGGGCAGGAGAGGAGCAGTACTTC.

This clonotype occurred many times. This rearrangement joins TRBV16 to TRBJ1-1; no clear D gene. Germline loops: CDR1 KGHSY, CDR2 FQNENV. Trimming stripped 0 bases from V and 1 base from J, with 9 bases between. The CDR3 is 15 residues long. CDR3 region: CASSQSSVPNTEAFF. The CDR3 nucleotides read TGTGCCAGCAGCCAATCGTCCGTTCCGAACACTGAAGCTTTCTTT.

This clonotype has a count of ten or more. The chain employs TRBV11-2 and TRBJ2-5; TRBD2 is a possible D gene (5 bases). Trimming stripped 5 bases from V and 4 bases from J, with 14 bases between. This CDR3 region has 14 residues. Germline V gene lookup returns CDR1 SGHAT and CDR2 FQNNGV. CDR3 nucleotide sequence: TGTGCCAGCAGCCCCCCGCCAGAGGGAGAGACCCAGTACTTC. As protein: CASSPPPEGETQYF.

This clonotype has only a few counts. The genes are TRBV19 and TRBJ2-1; 7 nucleotides align to TRBD1. CDR3 size: 13 residues. After removal of 8 bases from V and 6 bases from J, the junction contained 7 bases not matched to a gene. The V gene's germline CDR1 is LNHDA and CDR2 SQIVND (reference sequence). This CDR3 reads CASRVTGVNEQFF. The CDR3 region has the DNA TGTGCCAGTCGAGTCACAGGGGTCAATGAGCAGTTCTTC.